A selection of T cell receptor beta chains follows, all from one sample in a study of low-dose radiotherapy and immunotherapy resistance in tumors. One entry per CDR3 protein results from TCRdb running MiXCR on the reads. The sample includes nearly 60,000 distinct CDR3 sequences, around 23% of them seen just once. The sequencing here drew on PBMCs, taken after low-dose radiotherapy plus immunotherapy. These TCRs come from a male donor with prostate cancer. Each CDR3 is given with its conserved first and last residue. Each record gives: CDR3 DNA, CDR3 protein, V gene, D gene, J gene, clone size. The D gene is left open where the match is weak. Some rows have no size entry. The others give once, few or many, or a class for an expanded clone.

DNA: TGCAGTGCTAGAGGGCAGGTGGGTGAGCAGTTCTTC
CDR3: CSARGQVGEQFF
V: TRBV20-1
D: NA
J: TRBJ2-1
size: many

DNA: TGTGCCACCAGCAGGACTAGCGGGAGGTTGCATTACAATGAGCAGTTCTTC
CDR3: CATSRTSGRLHYNEQFF
V: TRBV15
D: TRBD2
J: TRBJ2-1
size: many

DNA: TGTGCCAGCAGCTTAGGAATGGGGGTTTTGTTCCACGAGCAGTACTTC
CDR3: CASSLGMGVLFHEQYF
V: TRBV7-9
D: NA
J: TRBJ2-7
size: NA

DNA: TGCGCCAGCAGTGTTGGGGGCTCTGGAAACACCATATATTTT
CDR3: CASSVGGSGNTIYF
V: TRBV6-1
D: NA
J: TRBJ1-3
size: many

DNA: TGTGCCAGCAGTCCATCGGGCGGCTATGGCTACACCTTC
CDR3: CASSPSGGYGYTF
V: TRBV28
D: NA
J: TRBJ1-2
size: NA

DNA: TGTGCCAGTAGTACTACAGGACCCTGGGAGACCCAGTACTTC
CDR3: CASSTTGPWETQYF
V: TRBV19
D: NA
J: TRBJ2-5
size: many

DNA: TGTGCCAGCAGCGACGAACGGACAGGGGGCGAAGAGACCCAGTACTTC
CDR3: CASSDERTGGEETQYF
V: TRBV3-1
D: TRBD1
J: TRBJ2-5
size: many

DNA: TGCGCCAGCAGCAATGACCCACGCCCGAGCTCCTACGAGCAGTACTTC
CDR3: CASSNDPRPSSYEQYF
V: TRBV5-1
D: NA
J: TRBJ2-7
size: many

DNA: TGCAGTGCTGGGGGACAGGGGATCCAAGAGACCCAGTACTTC
CDR3: CSAGGQGIQETQYF
V: TRBV20-1
D: TRBD1
J: TRBJ2-5
size: many

DNA: TGCAGCGTTGACAACCAGTCAGGCTACGAGCAGTACTTC
CDR3: CSVDNQSGYEQYF
V: TRBV29-1
D: NA
J: TRBJ2-7
size: many

DNA: TGTGCCGCTGGGAGGGAAACAGGGCGGTACAATGAGCAGTTCTTC
CDR3: CAAGRETGRYNEQFF
V: TRBV10-3
D: NA
J: TRBJ2-1
size: NA

DNA: TGTGCCAGCAGTGGGGGGACTTCGATACCAGATACGCAGTATTTT
CDR3: CASSGGTSIPDTQYF
V: TRBV6-5
D: NA
J: TRBJ2-3
size: many

DNA: TGTGCCAGCAGCTTAAGGGGGGGCCGGTCCTTTACGCAGTATTTT
CDR3: CASSLRGGRSFTQYF
V: TRBV7-3
D: NA
J: TRBJ2-3
size: many

DNA: TGCGCCAGCAGCCAAGAGACACAGATCCCCGGGGAGCTGTTTTTT
CDR3: CASSQETQIPGELFF
V: TRBV4-3
D: NA
J: TRBJ2-2
size: many

DNA: TGTGCCAGCAGCCCACAGGACAGGGATGGCAATCAGCCCCAGCATTTT
CDR3: CASSPQDRDGNQPQHF
V: TRBV4-2
D: TRBD1
J: TRBJ1-5
size: many

DNA: TGTGCCAGCAGCTTGGGGGGGACTAGCGGGAACAATGAGCAGTTCTTC
CDR3: CASSLGGTSGNNEQFF
V: TRBV5-4
D: TRBD2
J: TRBJ2-1
size: many

DNA: TGTGCCAGCAGAGTAGGACAGGGGAGGACCGGGGAGCTGTTTTTT
CDR3: CASRVGQGRTGELFF
V: TRBV6-2/TRBV6-3
D: TRBD1
J: TRBJ2-2
size: many

DNA: TGTGCCAGCAAGTCTATAGCGGGAGTGTACCGAAATGAGCAGTTCTTC
CDR3: CASKSIAGVYRNEQFF
V: TRBV28
D: TRBD2
J: TRBJ2-1
size: NA

DNA: TGCAGCGGTGGATCCCAAGAGACCCAGTACTTC
CDR3: CSGGSQETQYF
V: TRBV29-1
D: NA
J: TRBJ2-5
size: many

DNA: TGCGCCAGCAGCTTGGCGGGACAGGGAGGACAGCCCCAGCATTTT
CDR3: CASSLAGQGGQPQHF
V: TRBV5-1
D: TRBD1
J: TRBJ1-5
size: few

DNA: TGTGCCAGCAGCTTAGCAGCCAGGGGGGTCTCTGGAAACACCATATATTTT
CDR3: CASSLAARGVSGNTIYF
V: TRBV7-6
D: TRBD1
J: TRBJ1-3
size: many

DNA: TGTGCCAGCAGCTTAAAAGTTCGGGGGGGCGGAACAGATACGCAGTATTTT
CDR3: CASSLKVRGGGTDTQYF
V: TRBV7-6
D: TRBD2
J: TRBJ2-3
size: NA

DNA: TGTGCCTGGAGGGCTAGCGGAACCTACGAGCAGTACTTC
CDR3: CAWRASGTYEQYF
V: TRBV30
D: TRBD2
J: TRBJ2-7
size: many

DNA: TGTGCCAGCAGTTTATTGCCAGCGGGGGATAAGGGCGAGCAGTACTTC
CDR3: CASSLLPAGDKGEQYF
V: TRBV28
D: TRBD2
J: TRBJ2-7
size: many

DNA: TGTGCCAGCACCGAAGCCTCACTAGGCGGTGAGCAGTTCTTC
CDR3: CASTEASLGGEQFF
V: TRBV12-3/TRBV12-4
D: NA
J: TRBJ2-1
size: NA

DNA: TGCGCCAGCAGCTTGGTAACGGGGTCCTACGAGCAGTACTTC
CDR3: CASSLVTGSYEQYF
V: TRBV5-1
D: NA
J: TRBJ2-7
size: many

DNA: TGTGCCAGTGGTAACACAGATACGCAGTATTTT
CDR3: CASGNTDTQYF
V: TRBV19
D: NA
J: TRBJ2-3
size: many

DNA: TGCGCCAGCAGCTTGGACAGGGCGTACAATGAGCAGTTCTTC
CDR3: CASSLDRAYNEQFF
V: TRBV5-1
D: NA
J: TRBJ2-1
size: NA

DNA: TGTGCCAGCAGTGAAGCTAGCGGGGGGAGAGATACGCAGTATTTT
CDR3: CASSEASGGRDTQYF
V: TRBV6-1
D: TRBD2
J: TRBJ2-3
size: many

DNA: TGCAGTTCTACGGCCGGGGGCGTCGATCAGCCCCAGCATTTT
CDR3: CSSTAGGVDQPQHF
V: TRBV20-1
D: NA
J: TRBJ1-5
size: many

DNA: TGTGCCAGCAGCTTCGGGGCCACAGATACGCAGTATTTT
CDR3: CASSFGATDTQYF
V: TRBV11-3
D: NA
J: TRBJ2-3
size: NA

DNA: TGCGCCAGCAGCCCGGGACAGGGAGCCACCGGGGAGCTGTTTTTT
CDR3: CASSPGQGATGELFF
V: TRBV4-3
D: TRBD1
J: TRBJ2-2
size: many

DNA: TGCGCCAGCAATTTAGCGGGAGGGCTGGAGACCCAGTACTTC
CDR3: CASNLAGGLETQYF
V: TRBV5-1
D: TRBD2
J: TRBJ2-5
size: many

DNA: TGTGCCAGCAGTGTCGGACAGGGGGCGGAAGATACGCAGTATTTT
CDR3: CASSVGQGAEDTQYF
V: TRBV2
D: TRBD1
J: TRBJ2-3
size: many

DNA: TGCAGCGTTGACAAAGCTAGCGGGAGTGCAGATACGCAGTATTTT
CDR3: CSVDKASGSADTQYF
V: TRBV29-1
D: TRBD2
J: TRBJ2-3
size: NA

DNA: TGTGCCAGCAGCTTATCAGTTCAGGGGGCGTTCACCGGGGAGCTGTTTTTT
CDR3: CASSLSVQGAFTGELFF
V: TRBV7-8
D: TRBD1
J: TRBJ2-2
size: medium-sized

DNA: TGTGCCAGCAGTTACTCTCGGACTGGGAGCTCCTACAATGAGCAGTTCTTC
CDR3: CASSYSRTGSSYNEQFF
V: TRBV6-5
D: NA
J: TRBJ2-1
size: many

DNA: TGTGCCAGCAGCGTGGGACTAGCGGTCTACAATGAGCAGTTCTTC
CDR3: CASSVGLAVYNEQFF
V: TRBV6-2/TRBV6-3
D: TRBD2
J: TRBJ2-1
size: few

DNA: TGCAGCGTTGGTGAGGACGGAGACTTGGAGCAGTACTTC
CDR3: CSVGEDGDLEQYF
V: TRBV29-1
D: NA
J: TRBJ2-7
size: many

DNA: TGTGCCAGCAGTTGGGACAGCCCAAGCACAGATACGCAGTATTTT
CDR3: CASSWDSPSTDTQYF
V: TRBV6-2/TRBV6-3
D: TRBD1
J: TRBJ2-3
size: many

DNA: TGTGCCAGCGGGGACCATTCCTACGAGCAGTACTTC
CDR3: CASGDHSYEQYF
V: TRBV2
D: NA
J: TRBJ2-7
size: many

DNA: TGTGCCAGCAGTTTAGGGAGGGATTCTGAAGCTTTCTTT
CDR3: CASSLGRDSEAFF
V: TRBV12-3/TRBV12-4
D: NA
J: TRBJ1-1
size: NA

DNA: TGCGCCAGCAGCCAAGAGGGCGGGGTAGGAGAGACCCAGTACTTC
CDR3: CASSQEGGVGETQYF
V: TRBV4-1
D: NA
J: TRBJ2-5
size: many

DNA: TGTGCCAGCAGTTACTCGCGGGGGCCCAGCGGGAGGGCCCGGTTAACCCTCGAAACCGGGACCCAGTACTTC
CDR3: CASSYSRGPSGRARLTLETGTQYF
V: TRBV6-6
D: TRBD2
J: TRBJ2-5
size: many

DNA: TGTGCCAGCAGTGCCGGGACAGCCAATGAAAAACTGTTTTTT
CDR3: CASSAGTANEKLFF
V: TRBV25-1
D: TRBD1
J: TRBJ1-4
size: many